This TCR beta chain was captured by sequencing in a study of shared clonotypes between healthy human individuals. Germline trimming cut 3 bases from V and 2 bases from J; bases unmatched to any gene: 4. The CDR3 consists of 15 residues. Germline V CDR1 and CDR2: LNHNV, YYDKDF (reference sequence). CD45RO-negative CD8 cells positively selected for CCR7 made up the naive population, which excluded terminally differentiated effector memory CD45RA+ cells. The assay was immunoSEQ multiplex PCR, and TCRdb's table has in-frame clones only and misses some. The sample includes 550,000 to 600,000 clones, roughly 98% seen only once; the top ten take 0.3%.

This clonotype was obtained from a man aged 25 to 45 in good health. Sequencing input: naive CD8+ T cells sorted from blood. The chain couples TRBV15 to TRBJ2-1; 7 bases are a match to TRBD2. The CDR3 DNA sequence: TGTGCCACCAGCAGCGGGAGGACCACCTACAATGAGCAGTTCTTC. It encodes CATSSGRTTYNEQFF. The variable domain in full, completed from reference TRBV15 and TRBJ2-1, reads DAMVIQNPRYQVTQFGKPVTLSCSQTLNHNVMYWYQQKSSQAPKLLFHYYDKDFNNEADTPDNFQSRRPNTSFCFLDIRSPGLGDTAMYLCATSSGRTTYNEQFFGPGTRLTVL.